This passage covers 18 T cell receptor beta chains from one sample sequenced in a study of cytomegalovirus exposure and HLA in healthy donors. The study ran its PCR with 60 Vbeta and 13 Jbeta primers. Libraries were prepared by immunoSEQ multiplex PCR; TCRdb keeps only in-frame clonotypes and omits some of them. The sample has over 110,000 clones, 80% to 85% seen once; the top ten hold around 1.2%. Sequenced: PBMCs. The receptors here all came from a male donor in good health and CMV-seropositive.

DNA for the CDR3: TGTGCCAGCAGCTCCCTCGCGCAGGGGACAACTAATGAAAAACTGTTTTTT. Translated, it gives CASSSLAQGTTNEKLFF. This chain joins TRBV5-6 and TRBJ1-4; a weak D match, TRBD1 (6 bases). CDR1 and CDR2 from the germline V gene are SGHDT and YYEEEE. Trimming stripped 3 bases from V and 0 bases from J, with 15 bases between. The CDR3 totals 17 residues.

The rearrangement links TRBV5-4 to TRBJ2-7; 15 bases are shared with TRBD2. CDR1 is SGHNT, CDR2 YYREEE, per germline (reference sequence). The CDR3 is 16 amino acids. The junction had 2 bases not matched to a gene; V was cut back by 3 bases and J by 1 base. The CDR3 sequence: CASSWGTSGGSYEQYF. DNA of the CDR3: TGTGCCAGCAGCTGGGGGACTAGCGGGGGGTCCTACGAGCAGTACTTC.

The J gene is TRBJ1-1, the V gene TRBV5-1; 7 bases match TRBD1. Germline V gives CDR1 SGHRS, CDR2 YFSETQ. This CDR3 spans 14 amino acids. With 4 bases clipped from V and 3 bases from J, the junction kept 6 bases outside the gene matches. The CDR3 is CASSVTGIDTEAFF. Written as DNA, the CDR3 is TGCGCCAGCAGCGTGACAGGGATCGACACTGAAGCTTTCTTT.

Only a few counts were recorded for this clone. The genes are TRBV6-5 and TRBJ1-3; no definite D call. Germline V gene data show CDR1 as MNHEY and CDR2 as SVGAGI. V was cut by 6 bases and J by 4 bases, with 10 bases left in between. The CDR3 runs 13 residues. Written as DNA, the CDR3 is TGTGCCAGCAGCCGGACTGTCGGAAACACCATATATTTT. Translation: CASSRTVGNTIYF.

This chain joins TRBV2 and TRBJ2-1; no clear D. CDR3 length: 16 amino acids. Germline CDR1 SNHLY, CDR2 FYNNEI. Trimming took off 0 bases at V and 3 bases at J, with 12 bases between the two ends. CDR3 loop: CASSEALLSHYNEQFF. CDR3 nucleotide sequence: TGTGCCAGCAGTGAAGCGCTGCTAAGTCACTACAATGAGCAGTTCTTC.

There are a few counts of this clone. In DNA, the CDR3 is TGTGCCAGCAGCAACGACCTCTACAGTTACGGCGATGAAAAACTGTTTTTT. It is translated as CASSNDLYSYGDEKLFF. The J gene is TRBJ1-4, the V gene TRBV5-5, with D hard to call. With 4 bases removed from V and 6 bases from J, the gap between germline ends came to 22 bases. From germline, CDR1 is SGHKS and CDR2 YYEKEE (reference sequence). The CDR3 contains 17 residues.

The gene calls are TRBV25-1 and TRBJ2-7, with D uncertain. V gave up 6 bases and J gave up 1 base, with 10 bases separating them. Germline lookup yields CDR1 MGHDK and CDR2 SYGVNS. The CDR3 is made up of 13 amino acids. The chain's CDR3 is CASRKSGSYEQYF. CDR3 nucleotides: TGTGCCAGCAGGAAGTCAGGATCCTACGAGCAGTACTTC.

This CDR3 is CASSLTASTPQHF. The CDR3 DNA is TGTGCCAGCAGCTTAACTGCGAGTACCCCCCAGCATTTT. The chain links TRBV7-3 to TRBJ1-5; D ambiguous. The CDR3 totals 13 residues. Trimming left V 0 bases short and J 10 bases short, with 10 bases between. Germline V gene lookup returns CDR1 SGHTA and CDR2 FQGTGA.

This chain uses TRBV27 with TRBJ1-2, with 8 bases matching TRBD1. Germline V lookup: CDR1 MNHEY, CDR2 SMNVEV (reference sequence). The ends lost 10 bases at V and 1 base at J; junction bases unmatched: 5. This CDR3 has 13 amino acids. CDR3 residues: CATLGTGNYGYTF. For the CDR3, the DNA is TGTGCCACCCTTGGGACAGGTAACTATGGCTACACCTTC.

The rearrangement joins TRBV9 to TRBJ2-7, with TRBD1 as a possible D gene (5 bases). V was clipped by 0 bases and J by 2 bases, with 9 bases between them. The CDR3 covers 14 residues. The germline CDR1 and CDR2 sequences are SGDLS and YYNGEE. CDR3 DNA sequence: TGTGCCAGCAGCGTAGGTGGGGCCCCCTACGAGCAGTACTTC. Protein sequence: CASSVGGAPYEQYF.

The chain employs TRBV28 and TRBJ2-7; a possible D gene is TRBD1 (5 bases). Germline V gives CDR1 MDHEN, CDR2 SYDVKM. The CDR3 extends over 13 amino acids. Trimming removed 4 bases from V and 2 bases from J, with 9 bases in between. The chain's CDR3 is CASSSRVPYEQYF. The CDR3 DNA reads TGTGCCAGCAGTTCCAGGGTCCCCTACGAGCAGTACTTC.

Turning to this clone: This specimen includes other DNA sequences encoding the same CDR3. The rearrangement uses TRBV27 and TRBJ2-1; 10 bases agree with TRBD1. Trimming cost V 4 bases and J 4 bases; bases outside gene matches: 4. The germline V gene has CDR1 MNHEY and CDR2 SMNVEV (reference sequence). The CDR3 length is 15 residues. The CDR3 DNA reads as TGTGCCAGCAGTTCGCCGGGACAGGGGTACAATGAGCAGTTCTTC. Translated, it gives CASSSPGQGYNEQFF.

V usage is TRBV11-2 and J usage is TRBJ1-5, with 8 bases lining up with TRBD1. V dropped 3 bases and J dropped 6; count of bases not matched to a gene: 4. This CDR3 is built from 14 residues. The germline V gene has CDR1 SGHAT and CDR2 FQNNGV. The DNA of the CDR3 is TGTGCCAGCAGCTTCGGACAGGGCAGTCAGCCCCAGCATTTT. This sequence encodes CASSFGQGSQPQHF.

The rearrangement links TRBV27 to TRBJ1-2; a weak D match, TRBD1 (5 bases). V lost 2 bases and J 3 bases, leaving 13 bases between the germline ends. The CDR3 spans 15 residues. Germline assignment: CDR1 MNHEY and CDR2 SMNVEV (reference sequence). In nucleotides, the CDR3 is TGTGCCAGCAGTTTACGGTGGGGAGGGGACTATGGCTACACCTTC. Amino acid sequence: CASSLRWGGDYGYTF.

This chain uses TRBV5-4 with TRBJ1-1; D uncertain. The length of the CDR3 is 13 residues. V lost 5 bases to trimming and J lost 1 base, with 9 bases between them. Germline V gene data show CDR1 as SGHNT and CDR2 as YYREEE (reference sequence). The CDR3 loop is CASSVEENTEAFF. The CDR3, as DNA: TGTGCCAGCAGTGTCGAGGAGAACACTGAAGCTTTCTTT.

The chain uses TRBV13 and TRBJ1-2, with 8 bases lining up with TRBD1. This CDR3 is built from 14 residues. The V segment lost 2 bases and the J segment 3 bases; nucleotides outside the gene matches: 2. Germline V CDR1 and CDR2: PRHDT, FYEKMQ (reference sequence). The CDR3 DNA reads TGTGCCAGCAGCTTAATGACAGGGGACTATGGCTACACCTTC. Translating gives CASSLMTGDYGYTF.

The chain uses TRBV5-1 and TRBJ2-4, with unresolved D. This CDR3 region has 13 residues. The germline CDR1 and CDR2 sequences are SGHRS and YFSETQ. Deletions cut 5 bases from V and 8 bases from J, with 14 bases between. In DNA form, the CDR3 reads TGCGCCAGCAGTCCCCGAGCCGAGTACATTCAGTACTTC. Its protein product is CASSPRAEYIQYF.

The CDR3 spells CASSYGSTNEQYF. The CDR3 bases are TGTGCCAGCAGTTACGGGAGCACTAACGAGCAGTACTTC. The rearrangement links TRBV27 to TRBJ2-5; D may be TRBD2 (6 bases). The tail of the sequence fits TRBJ2-7 better, so the J call may be wrong. There are 13 residues in the CDR3. Germline CDR1 reads MNHEY; CDR2 reads SMNVEV (reference sequence).